Presented here are 21 T cell receptor beta chains from one specimen sequenced in a study of tumor-infiltrating lymphocytes in primary liver carcinoma. From approximately 490 ng total RNA, TCR beta cDNA was generated with a primer in the constant region. The TCR beta library was amplified through three nested multiplex PCR rounds in a modified ARM-PCR procedure. TRBV1-TRBV30 forward primers paired with a C-beta reverse primer drove the first two PCR rounds, approximately 11 cycles each. Each CDR3 protein gets one entry after TCRdb re-called the multiplex PCR reads with MiXCR. The sample consists of about 130,000 distinct CDR3 sequences, 64% of them appearing once. Without any cell sorting, about 18-31 mg of bulk tissue yielded co-extracted RNA and DNA. Material: liver tumor tissue from sampling region 3. Subset in this sample: tumor region T3, left-lateral pole. These receptor sequences come from an older woman with primary liver carcinoma and hepatitis B virus infection.

About this clonotype itself: A read error may be the cause here, since a much bigger clone is one base away. The chain employs TRBV24-1 and TRBJ2-3; D possibly corresponds to TRBD2 (5 bases). Trimming left V 2 bases short and J 6 bases short, with 14 bases between. Germline V gene data show CDR1 as KGHDR and CDR2 as SFDVKD. The CDR3 covers 15 residues. The CDR3 nucleotides are TGTGCCACCAGTGATTCCCTTTCTAGCTCGGATACGCAGTATTTT. It is translated as CATSDSLSSSDTQYF.

In regard to this clonotype: A read error may be the cause here, since a much bigger clone is one base away. The chain's CDR3 is CSVPAMSSHNEQFF. CDR3 in DNA: TGCAGCGTTCCAGCGATGAGCTCCCACAATGAGCAGTTCTTC. The chain joins TRBV29-1 to TRBJ2-1; unclear D gene. This CDR3 region has 14 residues. Germline CDR1 is SQVTM and CDR2 is ANQGSEA.

The gene calls are TRBV29-1 and TRBJ2-2; perhaps TRBD2 as D (6 bases). The CDR3 totals 15 residues. The germline V gene has CDR1 SQVTM and CDR2 ANQGSEA. The CDR3 nucleotides are TGCGGCGCGAGCGTACTATCGGGGGAAGGCGGGGAGCTGTTTTTT. Translated: CGASVLSGEGGELFF.

This clonotype was seen at least ten times. V is TRBV28 and J is TRBJ2-7, with D perhaps TRBD2 (6 bases). The CDR3 runs to 13 residues. The germline V gene has CDR1 MDHEN and CDR2 SYDVKM. With 2 bases removed from V and 3 bases from J, the gap between germline ends came to 8 bases. For the CDR3, the DNA is TGTGCCAGCAGTTTACGGGGACTCTACGAGCAGTACTTC. It encodes CASSLRGLYEQYF. Combining the CDR3 with reference TRBV28 and TRBJ2-7 gives the whole variable domain DVKVTQSSRYLVKRTGEKVFLECVQDMDHENMFWYRQDPGLGLRLIYFSYDVKMKEKGDIPEGYSVSREKKERFSLILESASTNQTSMYLCASSLRGLYEQYFGPGTRLTVT.

V and J are TRBV5-1 and TRBJ2-3; possibly TRBD1 or TRBD2 for D (6 bases each). V was shortened by 7 bases and J by 5 bases, with 23 bases between the two germline ends. The germline V gene encodes CDR1 SGHRS and CDR2 YFSETQ. The CDR3 length is 16 residues. The CDR3, as DNA: TGCGCCAGCGGCTCCAGAGGGGGGTCCTACAGAGATACGCAGTATTTT. Protein sequence: CASGSRGGSYRDTQYF.

Concerning this clonotype itself: The germline gene is not matched at one end of the junction; a read error may be the cause. V and J are TRBV29-1 and TRBJ2-5; 9 bases agree with TRBD2. Germline-derived CDR1 and CDR2 are SQVTM and ANQGSEA. CDR3 length: 17 residues. The CDR3 region has the DNA TGCAGTGTTGAAGATCGGGTGAGGGGACTAGCTAGAGAGACCCAGTACTTC. Translating it yields CSVEDRVRGLARETQYF.

A note on this clonotype: In this CDR3 the conserved last residue, phenylalanine or tryptophan, is missing, so a read error is likely. The J gene is TRBJ2-1, the V gene TRBV4-1; D is perhaps TRBD2 (7 bases). The CDR3 consists of 15 residues. The germline V gene has CDR1 MGHRA and CDR2 YSYEKL. The CDR3 is CTSSQGGAEGNEQFL. CDR3 DNA sequence: TGCACCAGCAGCCAAGGGGGGGCTGAGGGCAATGAGCAGTTCCTC.

In regard to this clonotype: One end of the junction fails to match germline, which may point to a read error. The rearrangement uses TRBV7-2 and TRBJ2-1, with D possibly matching TRBD2 (5 bases). CDR3 length: 16 residues. In germline, CDR1 is SGHTA, CDR2 FQGNSA. CDR3 in DNA: TGTGCCAGCGGCTTAGAGGCCGGGATTACGTACAATGAGCAGTTCTTC. Residues: CASGLEAGITYNEQFF.

Note on this clonotype: One end of the junction varies from germline; a read error may be responsible. The V call is TRBV29-1, the J call TRBJ1-1; D is unclear. The CDR3 is made up of 11 amino acids. Germline-derived CDR1 and CDR2 are SQVTM and ANQGSEA. The CDR3 region has the DNA TGCAGCGTTCGTGTAGGCTCTGAAGCTTCCTTT. Protein sequence: CSVRVGSEASF.

With respect to this clonotype: A read error may be the cause here, since a much bigger clone is one base away. The V and J genes are TRBV28 and TRBJ1-1, with 7 bases fitting TRBD1. The CDR3 spans 16 residues. J gave up 2 bases and V 5 bases, and 11 bases lay outside the gene matches. The germline V gene has CDR1 MDHEN and CDR2 SYDVKM. The CDR3 nucleotides are TGTGCCAGCAGTCCACCCACAGGGGCCATTAACACTGAAGCTTTCTTT. The encoded protein is CASSPPTGAINTEAFF.

On this clonotype itself: One end of the junction does not line up with germline, which may come from a read error. The chain links TRBV6-6 to TRBJ1-5; 10 bases align to TRBD1. CDR1 MNHNY and CDR2 SVGAGI come from the germline V gene (reference sequence). The CDR3 sequence is 18 residues long. CDR3 in amino acids: CASRYSTGGASEDRPQHF. The CDR3 DNA reads TGTGCCAGCAGATACTCGACAGGGGGCGCGAGTGAAGATCGGCCCCAGCATTTT.

The V call is TRBV6-5, the J call TRBJ2-1, with 8 nucleotides matching TRBD2. V shed 5 bases and J 4 bases; nucleotides not matched to a gene: 7. Germline V gives CDR1 MNHEY, CDR2 SVGAGI. The CDR3 is made up of 15 amino acids. CDR3 bases: TGTGCCAGCAGTCCAAGCGGGAGCACGTACAATGAGCAGTTCTTC. The encoded protein is CASSPSGSTYNEQFF.

This clonotype was seen a few times. The rearrangement links TRBV7-2 to TRBJ2-1, with D possibly TRBD2 on 6 matching bases. Looked up from germline, CDR1 is SGHTA and CDR2 is FQGNSA. Trimming removed 4 bases from V and 0 bases from J, with 10 bases in between. The CDR3 totals 15 residues. The CDR3 DNA reads TGTGCCAGCAGCTCCTTCGGGGGCTCCTACAATGAGCAGTTCTTC. Encoded protein: CASSSFGGSYNEQFF.

The V call is TRBV11-2, the J call TRBJ2-3, with a tentative D call TRBD2 (5 bases). With 5 bases removed from V and 5 bases from J, the gap between germline ends came to 14 bases. Germline V gene data show CDR1 as SGHAT and CDR2 as FQNNGV. There are 14 residues in the CDR3. CDR3 sequence (DNA): TGTGCCAGCAGCCCAGCCAGGCGGGTAGATACGCAGTATTTT. Encoded protein: CASSPARRVDTQYF.

The chain uses TRBV5-4 and TRBJ2-5; tentative D call: TRBD2 (6 bases). Germline assignment: CDR1 SGHNT and CDR2 YYREEE (reference sequence). The CDR3 length is 14 residues. Trimming left V 0 bases short and J 5 bases short, with 11 bases between. CDR3 in DNA: TGTGCCAGCAGCTTGGTGGGGGGTGCGGAGACCCAGTACTTC. Protein: CASSLVGGAETQYF.

In the case of this clonotype: It may be a read error: a sequence one base away is much more abundant. The chain links TRBV7-8 to TRBJ2-2, with a possible D match to TRBD1 (6 bases). Germline values: CDR1 SGHVS, CDR2 FQNEAQ. V was shortened by 6 bases and J by 3 bases, with 17 bases between the two germline ends. CDR3 length equals 16 residues. The CDR3 nucleotides read TGTGCCAGCAGACACATCACAGGGTGGGACACCGGGGAGCTGTTTTTT. It is translated as CASRHITGWDTGELFF.

As concerns this clonotype: Mismatch with germline at one junction end may stem from a read error. In DNA, the CDR3 is TGTGCCAGGAGCTTACGGGGATCTCAGGACCAGTACTTC. This translates into CARSLRGSQDQYF. The chain has TRBV11-2 and TRBJ2-5; weak D call: TRBD2 (5 bases). The germline gives CDR1 SGHAT, CDR2 FQNNGV. The CDR3 totals 13 residues.

Worth noting for this clonotype: It may be a read error: a sequence one base away is much more abundant. The chain combines TRBV14 with TRBJ2-1; 7 bases fit TRBD1. This CDR3 has 15 amino acids. Germline V gene data show CDR1 as SGHDN and CDR2 as FVKESK. V trimming: 7 bases; J trimming: 2 bases; junction bases outside the gene matches: 8. The CDR3 bases are TGTGCCAGCAACCAGACAGGGTACGCCTACAATGAGCAGTTCTTC. This encodes CASNQTGYAYNEQFF. Based on the CDR3 plus reference TRBV14 and TRBJ2-1, the full variable domain is EAGVTQFPSHSVIEKGQTVTLRCDPISGHDNLYWYRRVMGKEIKFLLHFVKESKQDESGMPNNRFLAERTGGTYSTLKVQPAELEDSGVYFCASNQTGYAYNEQFFGPGTRLTVL.

This rearrangement joins TRBV28 to TRBJ2-1; D gene ambiguous. Deletions cut 4 bases from V and 2 bases from J, with 18 bases between. The CDR3 runs 17 residues. The germline CDR1 and CDR2 sequences are MDHEN and SYDVKM. The CDR3 region is CASSSIPGRGTYNEQFF. DNA for the CDR3: TGTGCCAGCAGTTCGATCCCTGGACGCGGAACCTACAATGAGCAGTTCTTC.

In the case of this clonotype: One end of the junction does not line up with germline, which may come from a read error. V is TRBV6-5 and J is TRBJ1-4; D ambiguous. The CDR3 loop spans 13 amino acids. Per the germline V gene, CDR1 is MNHEY and CDR2 is SVGAGI. The chain's CDR3 is CVSSYSINEKLSF. The DNA for the CDR3 is TGTGTCAGCAGTTACTCGATTAATGAAAAACTGTCTTTT.

This clonotype was detected many times. The rearrangement links TRBV12-3 or TRBV12-4 to TRBJ2-6; 10 bases are a match to TRBD1. The CDR3 is 15 amino acids. Germline trimming cut 5 bases from V and 8 bases from J; bases unmatched to any gene: 6. The CDR3 sequence: CASSVTGGRSNVLTF. DNA of the CDR3: TGTGCCAGCAGTGTGACAGGGGGCCGATCCAACGTCCTGACTTTC.